These T cell receptor beta chains were read from a single sample in a study of CD8+ T cells in alopecia areata. Sequenced by immunoSEQ multiplex PCR; TCRdb stores in-frame clones only, minus some. Here the sample spans 30,000 to 35,000 clones, around 59% being singletons. The sample consisted of NKG2D-high CD8+ T cells sorted from blood. All receptors come from a human donor with alopecia areata. CDR3s include the opening cysteine and the closing phenylalanine or tryptophan. A D gene is named only where the DNA matches it firmly. Clone size is not always given. Where it is, it says once, few, many or a class for expanded clones.

clone_size j_call cdr3_length d_call v_call cdr3_aa cdr3_nt
NA TRBJ1-1 16 NA TRBV7-9 CASSLPGQGSDTEAFF TGTGCCAGCAGCCTACCGGGGCAGGGGTCGGACACTGAAGCTTTCTTT
NA TRBJ2-5 14 NA TRBV10-3 CAISEFDSQETQYF TGTGCCATCAGTGAGTTCGACAGTCAAGAGACCCAGTACTTC
NA TRBJ1-1 12 NA TRBV5-1 CASSFSSKEAFF TGCGCCAGCAGCTTTTCTTCCAAGGAAGCTTTCTTT
NA TRBJ1-6 18 NA TRBV5-1 CASSLEGELTSYNSPLHF TGCGCCAGCAGCTTGGAAGGAGAGCTAACCTCCTATAATTCACCCCTCCACTTT
NA TRBJ2-1 14 NA TRBV4-3 CASSPWFRSDEQFF TGCGCCAGCAGCCCCTGGTTTCGGTCCGATGAGCAGTTCTTC
NA TRBJ2-3 16 NA TRBV13 CASSTQTAGPAMGQYF TGTGCCAGCAGCACACAGACAGCCGGCCCTGCTATGGGGCAGTATTTT
NA TRBJ1-1 15 NA TRBV6-5 CASSLGRALNTEAFF TGTGCCAGCAGCTTAGGCAGGGCTCTAAATACTGAAGCTTTCTTT
NA TRBJ2-7 16 NA TRBV4-3 CASSQETGTLSYEQYF TGCGCCAGCAGCCAAGAAACAGGCACTCTCTCCTACGAGCAGTACTTC
few TRBJ2-2 16 TRBD1 TRBV19 CASSVGDRGIPGELFF TGTGCCAGTAGCGTCGGGGACAGGGGAATACCCGGGGAGCTGTTTTTT
few TRBJ2-1 16 NA TRBV4-2 CASSHPTGDYYNEQFF TGTGCCAGCAGCCACCCGACAGGGGACTACTACAATGAGCAGTTCTTC
NA TRBJ2-1 17 NA TRBV2 CASSGSQEGGSYNEQFF TGTGCCAGCAGTGGAAGTCAAGAGGGCGGTTCCTACAATGAGCAGTTCTTC
NA TRBJ1-1 18 NA TRBV28 CASSLTGDGPALDTEAFF TGTGCCAGCAGTTTGACCGGGGACGGACCCGCCTTGGACACTGAAGCTTTCTTT
few TRBJ2-7 14 TRBD2 TRBV27 CASAPGLVFHEQYF TGTGCCAGTGCACCGGGACTAGTGTTCCACGAGCAGTACTTC
NA TRBJ2-7 13 NA TRBV4-1 CASSQGHPYEQYF TGCGCCAGCAGCCAGGGACATCCCTACGAGCAGTACTTC
NA TRBJ2-1 20 TRBD1 TRBV29-1 CSVEDFPQGPGQGVYNEQFF TGCAGCGTTGAAGATTTCCCCCAGGGGCCGGGACAGGGGGTCTACAATGAGCAGTTCTTC
few TRBJ2-3 16 TRBD2 TRBV9 CASSEGPSGRINTQYF TGTGCCAGCAGCGAGGGCCCAAGCGGGAGGATAAATACGCAGTATTTT
NA TRBJ2-7 11 TRBD2 TRBV28 CASSLREEQYF TGTGCCAGCAGTTTGCGGGAGGAGCAGTACTTC
NA TRBJ2-3 13 TRBD2 TRBV7-9 CATLAESTDTQYF TGTGCCACCCTAGCGGAAAGCACAGATACGCAGTATTTT
NA TRBJ2-7 18 NA TRBV28 CASSLGQAWREVEYEQYF TGTGCCAGCAGTTTAGGGCAGGCCTGGCGGGAAGTAGAGTACGAGCAGTACTTC
NA TRBJ2-1 13 NA TRBV6-5 CASRQGSYNEQFF TGTGCCAGCAGACAGGGCTCCTACAATGAGCAGTTCTTC
NA TRBJ1-5 16 TRBD1 TRBV4-1 CASSQEDRASGQPQHF TGCGCCAGCAGCCAAGAGGACAGGGCGAGCGGACAGCCCCAGCATTTT
NA TRBJ2-7 12 NA TRBV25-1 CASSAVRGEQYF TGTGCCAGCAGTGCCGTGAGGGGCGAGCAGTACTTC
NA TRBJ2-7 15 NA TRBV5-4 CASSLDLGWTYEQYF TGTGCCAGCAGCTTGGATCTAGGTTGGACCTACGAGCAGTACTTC
NA TRBJ1-2 12 TRBD1 TRBV28 CASSRDSDGYTF TGTGCCAGCAGCCGGGACAGCGATGGCTACACCTTC
NA TRBJ1-2 14 NA TRBV4-3 CASSQEWEIGGYTF TGCGCCAGCAGCCAAGAGTGGGAAATCGGTGGCTACACCTTC
NA TRBJ2-7 14 NA TRBV28 CASSLGWTAYEQYF TGTGCCAGCAGTTTAGGGTGGACAGCCTACGAGCAGTACTTC
once TRBJ2-2 13 NA TRBV4-1 CASSQVPSRELFF TGCGCCAGCAGCCAAGTCCCGAGTAGGGAGCTGTTTTTT
NA TRBJ2-1 15 TRBD1 TRBV7-3 CASSLNRGELDEQFF TGTGCCAGCAGCCTAAACAGGGGTGAGCTGGATGAGCAGTTCTTC